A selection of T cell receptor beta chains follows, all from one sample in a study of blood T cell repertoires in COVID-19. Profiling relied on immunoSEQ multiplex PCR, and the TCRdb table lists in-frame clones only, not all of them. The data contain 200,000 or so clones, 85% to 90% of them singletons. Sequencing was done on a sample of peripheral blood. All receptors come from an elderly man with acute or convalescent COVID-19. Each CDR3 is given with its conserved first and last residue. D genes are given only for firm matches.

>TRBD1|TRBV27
CASSFLTGGNYGYTF
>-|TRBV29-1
CSDSQGTPYGYTF
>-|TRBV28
CASSLVPLHYEQYF
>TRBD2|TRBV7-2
CASSSSLAGLYEQYF
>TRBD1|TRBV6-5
CASSLGTGGAFF
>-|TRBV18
CASSPPGQLEQYF
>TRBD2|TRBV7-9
CASSHGLAGELFF
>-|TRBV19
CASSSADREANYGYTF
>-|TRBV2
CASMRVANEQFF
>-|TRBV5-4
CASSCLDLNQPQHF
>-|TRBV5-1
CASSAPGAAAFF
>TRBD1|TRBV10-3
CAITPGTGANEQFF
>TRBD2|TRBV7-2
CASRPGLEAGELFF
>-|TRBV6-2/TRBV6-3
CASSYGPGETQYF